This TCR beta chain appears in the sequencing data of a study of shared clonotypes between healthy human individuals (dated by TCRdb to about 2020). Looking at the study overall: The cohort comprised two women and a few men aged 18 to 49 years. For each donor, CD4 naive and CD4 memory were each given three plates, CD8 naive was given two plates, and CD8 memory was given one plate. To estimate repertoire size and how much clonotype sharing occurs between individuals, the study deeply sequenced the blood TCR repertoires of five healthy adults. To increase sequencing depth and limit assay-specific biases, different laboratories used diverse techniques to prepare libraries and sequence TCR repertoires. Per donor, leukapheresis produced somewhere between about 0.94 and 10 billion PBMCs. What the work shows at the level of the full study, not this receptor alone: Sampling was limited to blood, and TCR repertoires in tissue likely differ from TCR repertoires in blood. Naive subsets generally had larger estimated clonotype richness than memory subsets. Because the study included a small number of donors, the genetic and exposure-history diversity represented was limited. Clonotypes shared by all four sorted-subset donors showed higher generation probabilities than non-shared clonotypes. Even with the large sequencing depth, rarefaction of the sorted-subset datasets indicated that sequencing was incomplete. Based on pairwise subsampling, the degree of clonotype sharing among donors was expected to be affected by sequencing depth. Sharing across a few donors was observed for around 5% of naive CD4, over 3% of naive CD8, around 2.5% of memory CD4, and roughly 0.4% of memory CD8 clonotypes.

CD8 naive samples were obtained by positive selection for CCR7 among CD45RO-negative cells, yielding a CD45RA+CCR7+ population from which TemRA cells were excluded. The donors were healthy, HIV-negative adults who had no recently reported acute infections or vaccinations. Every donor was a Caucasian adult living in Nashville, Tennessee, USA. Blood was collected by leukapheresis, and PBMCs were isolated by Ficoll-Histopaque density gradient centrifugation and then cryopreserved in liquid nitrogen vapor phase. Analytical flow cytometry was used to check the purity and quantity of every magnetically sorted T cell population. Each sorted fraction had its genomic DNA isolated and then quantified by UV absorbance on a Nanodrop 2000c. A note on this clone: What this receptor recognizes is not known. No quality values exist for individual bases; no much larger clone is one base distant.

Taken from cysteine to phenylalanine, the CDR3 has 15 residues. Left in the record is the CDR3 DNA by itself, 45 bases read in frame from the first base. The trim is 5 bases for V and 0 bases for J, with a gap of 14 bases between the germline ends. CDR1 and CDR2 (MNHEY, SMNVEV) derive from the germline V gene (reference sequence). Using the deep immunoSEQ assay, multiplex PCR amplified TCR CDR3 regions from genomic DNA. For each cell subset, the extracted genomic DNA was distributed evenly across all wells of several immunoSEQ 96-well plates, and each plate served as one replicate. Each replicate PCR for sorted subsets received about 180 ng genomic DNA, equal to tens of thousands of T cell genomes. The purified libraries were quantified using a Qubit 3.0 fluorometer, sized with a Bioanalyzer 2100, and then quantified again using the KAPA Library Quantification kit. Every immunoSEQ 96-well plate was sequenced on a dedicated single-read 150-cycle Illumina NextSeq 550 flow cell. As for the original processing: Because only junctional sequences without quality scores were contained in the immunoSEQ output, filtering matching that applied to full-length reads could not be performed. To assign V/J genes and CDR3, sequences were annotated against IMGT germline references using PyIR, a Python wrapper for IgBLAST v1.9. Reads were removed for weak V/J assignments (E-value above 1e-6), missing CDR3, stop codons, out-of-frame junctions, or ambiguous translated residues. V3J clonotypes were defined as sequences sharing the same inferred V gene, J gene, and CDR3 amino acid sequence. Percentage overlap between repertoires was computed as shared unique clonotypes divided by the size of the smaller repertoire. Three approaches were used to assess repertoire richness: RTK rarefaction, the Chao1 estimator, and Recon v2.1 estimates of unobserved clonotypes. Generation probabilities for all TCRbeta clonotypes obtained by the gDNA method from a few donors were computed using OLGA. TCRdb stores this immuneACCESS table with in-frame sequences only. Part of the clones is absent; in the studies checked, under half of the shortfall reflects unresolved V genes, and no reason is known for the rest. The V and J calls and clone size were taken over from that table, and D and trimming were inferred from the DNA. This sample has 1.5 million to 2.5 million clones in its table, and approximately 94% of those were observed once. The top ten clones comprise 1% to 1.5% of the sample.

The sequence came from a man between 18 and 35 years old in good health. This chain joins TRBV27 to TRBJ2-7, with the D gene not confidently named. The material sequenced was naive CD8+ T cells sorted from blood. Reading the label with the study, this specimen's cell subset or site is: CD45RA+CCR7+. The DNA sequence is given as TGTGCCAGCAGTCCCGGCGGCGGCCACTCCTACGAGCAGTACTTC. This translates into CASSPGGGHSYEQYF.